This T cell receptor beta chain is drawn from a study of Ad26.COV2.S vaccination and SARS-CoV-2 variants (dated by TCRdb to the early 2020s). General notes on the study: Donors in the vaccine arm were drawn from COV1001, a multicentre, randomized, double-blind, placebo-controlled phase I-IIa trial testing Ad26.COV2.S in healthy adults. Trial participants were randomized into five groups of five, in which low-dose or high-dose Ad26.COV2.S was given once or twice, or placebo was given on both occasions. TCRbeta repertoire sequencing served as the tool for gauging how specific and how broad the SARS-CoV-2-reactive T cell receptors were following Ad26.COV2.S vaccination. Blinding of investigators to trial group allocation was maintained during experiments and outcome assessment. Dosing of Ad26.COV2.S was intramuscular, at either 5x10^10 or 1x10^11 viral particles, delivered as one shot or as two shots spaced 56 days apart. The TCR-sequenced set comprised around 30 samples: some 20 Ad26.COV2.S vaccine recipients, 5 placebo recipients and 8 SARS-CoV-2 convalescent individuals. Paper-wide results and their limitations: According to the authors, total T cell responses may have been underestimated by the TCR breadth and depth analyses. Comparing responses between vaccine doses or regimens was not something the study was powered to do. Substantial breadth of spike-specific CD8+ and CD4+ T cell responses was reported after vaccination. Spike-specific TCR breadth was higher in Ad26.COV2.S recipients than in placebo recipients (P = 0.0014). Vaccine and placebo recipients had similar non-spike TCR breadth, a finding consistent with the vaccine containing only spike.

TCRbeta CDR3 regions were sequenced with the immunoSEQ Assay. After extraction, genomic DNA underwent amplification by bias-controlled multiplex PCR, followed by high-throughput sequencing. For the original study's pipeline: To quantify the absolute abundance of every unique TCRbeta CDR3 region, sequences were collapsed and filtered. Usable DNA was measured by amplifying reference genes present in all nucleated cells, and TCRbeta template counts were normalized to that usable DNA to estimate T cell fraction. Repertoire TCRs were annotated as SARS-CoV-2-specific when V gene, CDR3 amino acid sequence and J gene were exactly matched to a known reactive TCR set. The reference SARS-CoV-2 TCR set was derived from MIRA and filtered for enrichment in COVID-19-positive ImmuneCODE repertoires, a step that removed public or cross-reactive TCRs. Using the MIRA antigens, annotated TCRs were further analysed by specific ORF or by position within an ORF. Depth was the summed frequency of annotated unique rearrangements, while breadth was defined as annotated unique rearrangements over total unique productive rearrangements. TCR breadth was compared between groups using two-sided Wilcoxon rank-sum tests. Not all clones reach the TCRdb copy of this immuneACCESS table, which keeps in-frame sequences only. Checked studies attribute under half of the gap to unresolved V genes and leave the rest unexplained. The V and J calls and clone size were taken over from that table, and D and trimming were inferred from the DNA. This sample has 350,000 to 550,000 clones in its table, and 75% to 90% of those were observed once. Approximately 2.5% of the sample is held by the ten biggest clonotypes.

Concerning this clone: Which antigen it targets is not known. Nothing much larger sits one base from this clone, and base qualities are not available.

Per the publication, the treatment or condition label means: some 20 received Ad26.COV2.S at low or high dose, single or two shots; 5 received placebo; per-sample allocation not given. For vaccine and placebo recipients, the sequenced repertoires came from samples collected on day 63 after the first injection. Between 29 July and 7 August 2020, Cohort 1b enrolled about two dozen adults aged 18-55 years at one site in Boston, USA. Ad26.COV2.S was a replication-incompetent adenovirus type 26 vector expressing a prefusion-stabilized SARS-CoV-2 spike protein from the original Wuhan strain. V lost 0 bases and J lost 3 bases, and the count of bases not matched to a germline gene is 2. The CDR3 runs 16 amino acids, cysteine and phenylalanine included. Left in the record is the CDR3 DNA by itself, 48 bases read in frame from the first base. CDR1 is given as SGHTA and CDR2 as FQGNSA, both from the germline V gene.

The chain joins TRBV7-2 to TRBJ1-5; the junction holds 10 bases that match TRBD1. The clonotype originates from a person between 18 and 59 years old who received the Ad26.COV2.S COVID-19 vaccine or a placebo. This material consisted of peripheral blood, taken in a trial of Ad26.COV2.S vaccine versus placebo. The DNA sequence is given as TGTGCCAGCAGCTTAGCGGGACAGGGGAACAATCAGCCCCAGCATTTT. It translates to CASSLAGQGNNQPQHF.